Shown below are 7 T cell receptor beta chains from a single sample sequenced in a study of blood T cell repertoires in COVID-19. TCRdb's copy holds only in-frame clones and misses some; the assay was immunoSEQ multiplex PCR. The sample has under 130,000 clones, over 75% seen once. Input material: peripheral blood. The receptors were sampled from a human donor in a cohort sampled during active COVID-19.

The chain couples TRBV19 to TRBJ1-4; D might be TRBD1 (6 bases). With 4 bases removed from V and 8 bases from J, the gap between germline ends came to 14 bases. CDR1 is LNHDA, CDR2 SQIVND, per germline (reference sequence). The CDR3 is 14 residues long. CDR3 nucleotide sequence: TGTGCCAGTAGTACCACAGGGTCGGTAGAAAAACTGTTTTTT. Translating gives CASSTTGSVEKLFF.

The chain joins TRBV7-9 to TRBJ2-7; 10 nucleotides match TRBD1. The germline CDR1 and CDR2 sequences are SEHNR and FQNEAQ (reference sequence). V was pared by 5 bases and J by 3 bases, with 7 bases of the junction left unmatched. The CDR3 is 15 residues long. Here the CDR3 reads CASSTRTGGYYEQYF. CDR3 DNA: TGTGCCAGCAGCACCCGGACAGGGGGGTACTACGAGCAGTACTTC.

The chain recombines TRBV11-3 with TRBJ1-1; 7 nucleotides align to TRBD1. This CDR3 has 13 residues. Per germline, CDR1 SGHNT and CDR2 YENEEA. Germline trimming cut 9 bases from V and 7 bases from J; bases unmatched to any gene: 11. The CDR3 is CASSQGSGREAFF. In DNA form, the CDR3 reads TGTGCCAGTTCACAGGGGTCGGGCCGTGAAGCTTTCTTT.

The chain uses TRBV6-2 or TRBV6-3 and TRBJ2-7, with 8 bases identical to TRBD2. The CDR3 consists of 14 residues. V was pared by 5 bases and J by 5 bases, with 8 bases of the junction left unmatched. The germline V gene encodes CDR1 MNHEY and CDR2 SVGEGT. The CDR3 protein is CASSRSGSIDEQYF. DNA for the CDR3: TGTGCCAGCAGTCGAAGCGGGAGTATAGACGAGCAGTACTTC.

This chain uses TRBV12-3 or TRBV12-4 with TRBJ1-2; no definite D call. Trimming stripped 6 bases from V and 10 bases from J, with 18 bases between. The CDR3 sequence is 13 residues long. In DNA form, the CDR3 reads TGTGCCAGCAGCACCCTGAGTGGGAGTATCTACACCTTC. Translated, it gives CASSTLSGSIYTF.

This sequence joins TRBV6-5 and TRBJ2-6; the D is unclear. This CDR3 contains 13 residues. The ends were cut back, 7 bases at V and 2 bases at J, with 6 bases in the middle. The germline gives CDR1 MNHEY, CDR2 SVGAGI. The CDR3 reads CASISPGANVLTF. As DNA, the CDR3 is TGTGCCAGCATTAGCCCTGGGGCCAACGTCCTGACTTTC.

The V and J genes are TRBV7-2 and TRBJ1-2, with TRBD1 as a possible D gene (6 bases). This CDR3 region has 15 residues. Germline CDR1 is SGHTA and CDR2 is FQGNSA. Trimming took 6 bases from V and 4 from J, leaving 18 bases between them. CDR3 bases: TGTGCCAGCAGTCCCCGAGGGCCGACAGGCTATGGCTACACCTTC. Protein sequence: CASSPRGPTGYGYTF.